Shown below are 5 T cell receptor beta chains from a single sample sequenced in a study of T cells in Graves' hyperthyroidism and ophthalmopathy. TCR beta CDR3 region amplification was performed from RNA transcripts. The HTBI primer set drove a first-round RT-PCR of the TCR CDR3. Using its own MiXCR run on the multiplex PCR reads, TCRdb lists one record per CDR3 protein. The profile shows 350,000 or so distinct CDR3 sequences, approximately 18% of them singletons. Source material: blood. All receptors come from a woman aged 25 to 39 with Graves' hyperthyroidism that later progressed to Graves' ophthalmopathy.

This clonotype has ten or more counts. V is TRBV5-1 and J is TRBJ1-1, with D unresolved. Trimming shortened V by 4 bases and J by 4 bases, and 11 bases separated the two germline ends. This CDR3 spans 13 amino acids. Germline lookup yields CDR1 SGHRS and CDR2 YFSETQ. CDR3 amino acids: CASSGEGFTEAFF. CDR3 sequence (DNA): TGCGCCAGCAGCGGGGAGGGATTCACTGAAGCTTTCTTT.

At least ten counts were recorded for this clonotype. This chain links TRBV19 with TRBJ1-2; D may be TRBD1 (6 bases). Trimming removed 10 bases at V and 3 bases at J, with 15 bases between. Germline V gives CDR1 LNHDA, CDR2 SQIVND (reference sequence). The CDR3 is made up of 13 amino acids. For the CDR3, the DNA is TGTGCCACGGATTTGGGGGCGGACTATGGCTACACCTTC. It codes for CATDLGADYGYTF.

Ten or more counts support this clonotype. This chain links TRBV5-1 with TRBJ1-2, with D perhaps TRBD1 (5 bases). Trimming took off 0 bases at V and 7 bases at J, with 16 bases between the two ends. This CDR3 comprises 15 residues. CDR1 and CDR2 (germline): SGHRS, YFSETQ. The CDR3 reads CASSLGAGTAFGYTF. The CDR3, as DNA: TGCGCCAGCAGCTTGGGCGCAGGGACCGCCTTTGGCTACACCTTC.

This clonotype came up many times. This chain joins TRBV30 and TRBJ2-7; D perhaps matches TRBD1 (5 bases). V gave up 5 bases and J gave up 0 bases, with 5 bases separating them. This CDR3 region has 11 residues. Looked up from germline, CDR1 is GTSNPN and CDR2 is SVGIG (reference sequence). CDR3 in amino acids: CAWDSSYEQYF. CDR3 bases: TGTGCCTGGGACAGCTCCTACGAGCAGTACTTC.

This clonotype was seen a few times. This chain joins TRBV20-1 and TRBJ2-2; TRBD1 matches at 7 bases. This CDR3 has 16 amino acids. With 1 base clipped from V and 0 bases from J, the junction kept 5 bases outside the gene matches. Germline CDR1 is DFQATT and CDR2 is SNEGSKA (reference sequence). The CDR3 loop reads CSARVGQGANTGELFF. CDR3 bases: TGCAGTGCTAGAGTCGGCCAGGGGGCGAACACCGGGGAGCTGTTTTTT.